This TCR beta chain was recorded in a study of blood T cell repertoires in COVID-19 (TCRdb year 2020). With regard to the full study: Samples covering the acute and convalescent phases of COVID-19 were provided by collaborators in the United States, Italy and Spain. The prospective study material was composed of cDNA or gDNA derived from T cells, B-cell-depleted T cells, or PBMCs. The dataset comprised deeply sampled blood TCRbeta repertoires from subjects exposed to, actively infected with, or recovered from COVID-19. A freely available public database, intended as a resource for researchers studying the immune response to SARS-CoV-2, is where the repertoires were released. Samples came from the ongoing ImmuneRACE study (first 160 participants) plus 1,254 subjects from 6 global collaborators. The sample metadata nearly always contained a de-identified subject ID, COVID-19 status, age in years and sex. Where available, HLA class I and class II types were taken from metadata supplied by the sample provider and were not determined by assay-based typing. The paper's findings and limits, for the study overall: Clinical and demographic metadata were provided uncurated, with the amount varying by source and participant.

As for this clone: Its antigen is still unknown. Per-base quality was not reported, and no clone a single base away is much larger than it.

One collaborating source in Seattle enrolled patients while the patients were actively infected and followed the patients over time throughout the course of disease. Collaborating institutions collected whole blood in K2EDTA tubes following their own protocols. Collaborator samples were shipped for TCRbeta analysis as frozen whole blood, isolated PBMCs, or DNA extracted from either sample type. The immunoSEQ Assay, a bias-controlled multiplex PCR, was used to amplify TCRbeta CDR3 regions from genomic DNA. Concerning the study's data processing: The number of nucleated cells in each sample was estimated by amplification of reference gene primers within the assay. To quantify the absolute abundance of each unique TCRbeta CDR3 rearrangement, sequence reads were collapsed and filtered. For each sample, productive Simpson clonality was calculated as the square root of Simpson's diversity index across productive rearrangements. TCRdb's version of the immuneACCESS table is confined to in-frame rearrangements and falls short of the full clone set. An unresolved V gene accounts for under half of the shortfall where checked; the remainder is of unknown origin. V, J and clone size are those of that table, while D and trimming were read from the DNA. The sample data list 250,000 to 300,000 clones, and about nine tenths of these were observed just once. The top ten clonotypes cover 11% of the sample.

The junction carries 6 bases between V and J, which are trimmed by 5 bases and 1 base respectively. The germline V gene encodes CDR1 MNHEY and CDR2 SMNVEV (reference sequence). There are 13 amino acids in the CDR3, from cysteine to phenylalanine inclusive. The only DNA kept is the CDR3, 39 bases in frame from the first base. The sequence is built from TRBV27 and TRBJ1-5, with no reliable assignment of the D segment. The receptor's source is a woman aged 30 to 39 with COVID-19, enrolled during active disease. The source material was peripheral blood. The nucleotides are TGTGCCAGCAGTGTACAGAGCAATCAGCCCCAGCATTTT. Protein translation: CASSVQSNQPQHF.